The entry below describes one T cell receptor (beta chain). This specimen comes from a study of blood T cell repertoires in COVID-19. The germline CDR1 and CDR2 sequences are MNHNY and SVGAGI (reference sequence). V lost 6 bases and J lost 0, with 15 bases in between. This CDR3 has 15 residues. In the source study's methods: Nucleated cell number was recorded as an estimate derived from reference gene primer amplification. The data were produced by immunoSEQ multiplex PCR, yet TCRdb's version contains in-frame clones alone and is incomplete. V, J and clone size are taken as reported in that table, and D and trimming were inferred from the DNA itself. The sample lists a few hundred thousand clones, 90% occurring once.

Sequencing input: PBMCs or T cells enriched from blood (not recorded which). This clonotype was sampled from a woman between 18 and 29 years old with acute COVID-19. J is TRBJ2-7 and V is TRBV6-6; D is unresolved. CDR3 DNA: TGTGCCAGCAGATTCGACTTCTCCTCCTCCTACGAGCAGTACTTC. Encoded protein: CASRFDFSSSYEQYF.